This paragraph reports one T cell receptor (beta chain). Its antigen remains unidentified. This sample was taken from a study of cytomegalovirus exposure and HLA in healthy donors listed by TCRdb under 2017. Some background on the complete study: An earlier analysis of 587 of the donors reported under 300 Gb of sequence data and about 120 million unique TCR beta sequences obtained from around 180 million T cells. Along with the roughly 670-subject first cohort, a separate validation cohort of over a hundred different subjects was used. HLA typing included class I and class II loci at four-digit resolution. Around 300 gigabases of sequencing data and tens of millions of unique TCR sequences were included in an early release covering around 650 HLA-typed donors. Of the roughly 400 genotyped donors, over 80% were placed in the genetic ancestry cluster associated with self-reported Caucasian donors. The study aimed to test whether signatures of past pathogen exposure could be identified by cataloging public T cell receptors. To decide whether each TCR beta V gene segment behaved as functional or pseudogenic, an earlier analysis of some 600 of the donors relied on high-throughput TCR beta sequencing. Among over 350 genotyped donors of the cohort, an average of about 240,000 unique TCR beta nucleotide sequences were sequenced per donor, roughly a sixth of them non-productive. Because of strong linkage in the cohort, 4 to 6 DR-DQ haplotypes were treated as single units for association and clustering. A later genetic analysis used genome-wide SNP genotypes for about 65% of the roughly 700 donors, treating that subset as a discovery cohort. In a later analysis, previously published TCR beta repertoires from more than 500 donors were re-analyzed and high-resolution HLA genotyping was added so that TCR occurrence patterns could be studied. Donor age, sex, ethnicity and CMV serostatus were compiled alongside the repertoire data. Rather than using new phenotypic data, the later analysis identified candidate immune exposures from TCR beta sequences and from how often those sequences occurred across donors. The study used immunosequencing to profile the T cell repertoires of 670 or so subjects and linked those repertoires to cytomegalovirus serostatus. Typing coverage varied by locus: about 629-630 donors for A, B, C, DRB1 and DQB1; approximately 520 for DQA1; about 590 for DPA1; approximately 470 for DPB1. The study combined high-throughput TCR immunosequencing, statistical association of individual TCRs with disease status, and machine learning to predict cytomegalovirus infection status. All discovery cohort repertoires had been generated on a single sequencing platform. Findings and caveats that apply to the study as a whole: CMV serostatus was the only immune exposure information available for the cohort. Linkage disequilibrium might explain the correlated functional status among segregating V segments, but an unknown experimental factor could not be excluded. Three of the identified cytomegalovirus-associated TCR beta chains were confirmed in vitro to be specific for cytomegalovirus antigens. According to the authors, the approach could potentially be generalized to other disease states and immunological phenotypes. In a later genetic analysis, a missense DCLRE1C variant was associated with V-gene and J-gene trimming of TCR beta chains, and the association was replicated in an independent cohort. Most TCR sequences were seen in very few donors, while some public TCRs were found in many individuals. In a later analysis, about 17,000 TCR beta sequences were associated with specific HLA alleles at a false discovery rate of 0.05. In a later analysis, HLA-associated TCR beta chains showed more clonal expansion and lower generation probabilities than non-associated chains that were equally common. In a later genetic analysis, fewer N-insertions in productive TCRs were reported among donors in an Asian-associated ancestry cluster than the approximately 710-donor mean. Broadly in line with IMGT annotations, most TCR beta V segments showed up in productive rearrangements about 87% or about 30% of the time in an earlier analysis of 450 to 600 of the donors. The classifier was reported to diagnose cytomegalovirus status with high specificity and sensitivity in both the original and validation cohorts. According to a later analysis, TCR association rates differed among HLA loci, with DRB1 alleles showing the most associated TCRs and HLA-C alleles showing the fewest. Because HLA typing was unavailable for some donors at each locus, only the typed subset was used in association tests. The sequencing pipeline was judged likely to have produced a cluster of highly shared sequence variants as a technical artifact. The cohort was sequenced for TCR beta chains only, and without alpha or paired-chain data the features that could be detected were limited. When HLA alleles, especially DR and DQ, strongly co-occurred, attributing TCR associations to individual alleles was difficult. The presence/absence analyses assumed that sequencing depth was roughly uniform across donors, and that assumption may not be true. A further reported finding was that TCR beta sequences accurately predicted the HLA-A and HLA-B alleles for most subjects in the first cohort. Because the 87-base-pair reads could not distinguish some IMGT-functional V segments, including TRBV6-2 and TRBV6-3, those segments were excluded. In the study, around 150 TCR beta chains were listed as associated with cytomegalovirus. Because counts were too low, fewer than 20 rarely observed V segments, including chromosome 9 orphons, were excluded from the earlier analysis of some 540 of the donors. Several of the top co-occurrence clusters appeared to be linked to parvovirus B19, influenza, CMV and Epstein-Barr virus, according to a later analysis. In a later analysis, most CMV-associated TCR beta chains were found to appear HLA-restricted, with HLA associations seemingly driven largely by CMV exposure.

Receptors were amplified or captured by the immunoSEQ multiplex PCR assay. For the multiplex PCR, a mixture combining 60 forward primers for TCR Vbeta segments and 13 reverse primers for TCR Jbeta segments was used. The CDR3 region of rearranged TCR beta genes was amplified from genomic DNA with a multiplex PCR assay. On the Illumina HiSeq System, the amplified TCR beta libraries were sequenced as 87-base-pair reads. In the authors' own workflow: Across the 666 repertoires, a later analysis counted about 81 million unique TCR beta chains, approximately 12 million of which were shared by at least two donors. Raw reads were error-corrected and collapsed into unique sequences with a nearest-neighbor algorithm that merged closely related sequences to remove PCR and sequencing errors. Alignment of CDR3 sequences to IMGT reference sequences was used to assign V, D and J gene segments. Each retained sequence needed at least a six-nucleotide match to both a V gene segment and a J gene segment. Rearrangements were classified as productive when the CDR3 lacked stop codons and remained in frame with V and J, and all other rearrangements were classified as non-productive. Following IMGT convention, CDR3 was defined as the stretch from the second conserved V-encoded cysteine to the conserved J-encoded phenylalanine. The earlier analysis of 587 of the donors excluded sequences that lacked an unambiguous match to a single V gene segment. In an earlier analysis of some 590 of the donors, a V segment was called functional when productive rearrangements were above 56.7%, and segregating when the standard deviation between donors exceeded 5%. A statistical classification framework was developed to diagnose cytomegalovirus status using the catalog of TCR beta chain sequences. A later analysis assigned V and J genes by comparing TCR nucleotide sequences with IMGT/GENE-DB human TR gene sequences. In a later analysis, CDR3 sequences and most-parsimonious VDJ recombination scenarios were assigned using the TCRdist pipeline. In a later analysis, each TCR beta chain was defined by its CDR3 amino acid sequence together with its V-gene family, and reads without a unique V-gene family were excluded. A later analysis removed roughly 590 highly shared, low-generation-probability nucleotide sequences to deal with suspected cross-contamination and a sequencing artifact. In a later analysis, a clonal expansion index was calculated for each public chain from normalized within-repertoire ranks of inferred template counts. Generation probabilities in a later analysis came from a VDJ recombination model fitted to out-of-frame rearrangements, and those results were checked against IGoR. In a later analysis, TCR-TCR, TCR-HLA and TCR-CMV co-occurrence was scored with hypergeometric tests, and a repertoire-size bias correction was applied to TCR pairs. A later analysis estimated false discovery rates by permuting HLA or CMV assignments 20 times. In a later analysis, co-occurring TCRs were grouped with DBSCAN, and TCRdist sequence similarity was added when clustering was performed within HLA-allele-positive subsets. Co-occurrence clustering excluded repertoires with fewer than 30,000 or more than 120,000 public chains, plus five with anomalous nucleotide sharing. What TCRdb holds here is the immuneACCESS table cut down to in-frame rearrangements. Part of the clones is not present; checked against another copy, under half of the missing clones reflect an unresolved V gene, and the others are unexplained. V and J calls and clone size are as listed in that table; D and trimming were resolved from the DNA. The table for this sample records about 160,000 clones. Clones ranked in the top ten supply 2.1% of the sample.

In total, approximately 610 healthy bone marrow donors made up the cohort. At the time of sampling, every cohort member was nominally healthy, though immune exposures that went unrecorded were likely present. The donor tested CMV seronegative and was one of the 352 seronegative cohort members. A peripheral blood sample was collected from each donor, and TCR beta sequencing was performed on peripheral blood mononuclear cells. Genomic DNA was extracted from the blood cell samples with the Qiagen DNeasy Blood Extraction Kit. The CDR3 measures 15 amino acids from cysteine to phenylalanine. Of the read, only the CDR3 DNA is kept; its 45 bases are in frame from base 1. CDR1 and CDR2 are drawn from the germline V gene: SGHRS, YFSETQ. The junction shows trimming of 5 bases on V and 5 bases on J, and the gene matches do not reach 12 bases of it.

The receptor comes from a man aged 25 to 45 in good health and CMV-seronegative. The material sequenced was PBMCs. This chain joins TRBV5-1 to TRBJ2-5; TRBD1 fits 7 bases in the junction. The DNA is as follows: TGCGCCAGCAGTCGCCAAGACAGGGCTGAGGAGACCCAGTACTTC. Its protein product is CASSRQDRAEETQYF.